This record covers a single TCR beta chain. Method: immunoSEQ multiplex PCR; TCRdb's copy keeps in-frame clones and lacks some. This sample has over 65,000 clones, with 85% to 90% found just once. This sample is part of a study of PD-L1 blockade in urothelial cancer. Overall study context: Atezolizumab therapy began for patients at some point between 2013 and 2015, dosed at 1,200 mg intravenously every 3 weeks. Median blood clonality was 0.080, with some 89,000 unique TCRs.

Noted time point: pretreatment peripheral blood. In germline, CDR1 is SGHRS, CDR2 YFSETQ. V was pared by 2 bases and J by 1 base, with 15 bases between. The CDR3 totals 16 residues. The V call is TRBV5-1, the J call TRBJ1-1, with D possibly being TRBD1 (5 bases). The sequenced sample was PBMCs, obtained around atezolizumab (anti-PD-L1) treatment. The receptor's source is a man in his 70s with urothelial cancer. CDR3 amino acids: CASSFGQGFANTEAFF. For the CDR3, the DNA is TGCGCCAGCAGCTTCGGTCAGGGTTTTGCGAACACTGAAGCTTTCTTT.